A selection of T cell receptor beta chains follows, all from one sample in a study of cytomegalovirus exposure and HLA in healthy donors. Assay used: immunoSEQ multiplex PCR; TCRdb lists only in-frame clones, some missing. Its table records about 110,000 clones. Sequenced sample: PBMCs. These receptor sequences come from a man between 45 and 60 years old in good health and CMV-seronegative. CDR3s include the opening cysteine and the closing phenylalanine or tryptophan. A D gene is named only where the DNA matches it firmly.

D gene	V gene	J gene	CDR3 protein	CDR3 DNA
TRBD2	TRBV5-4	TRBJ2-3	CASSYRLAGSTDTQYF	TGTGCCAGCAGCTATCGACTAGCGGGAAGCACAGATACGCAGTATTTT
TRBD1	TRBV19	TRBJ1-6	CASSIDLLATGALHF	TGTGCCAGTAGTATAGATCTATTGGCAACAGGGGCCCTCCACTTT
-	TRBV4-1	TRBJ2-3	CASSQGPDTQYF	TGCGCCAGCAGCCAGGGGCCAGATACGCAGTATTTT
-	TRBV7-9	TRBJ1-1	CASSPDPREAFF	TGTGCCAGCAGCCCCGACCCCAGGGAAGCTTTCTTT
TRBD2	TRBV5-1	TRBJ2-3	CASSLIGGGDTDTQYF	TGCGCCAGCAGCTTGATAGGCGGGGGGGACACAGATACGCAGTATTTT
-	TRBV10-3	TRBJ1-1	CASQNVGGTEAFF	TGTGCCAGTCAAAACGTGGGAGGCACTGAAGCTTTCTTT
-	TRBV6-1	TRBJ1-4	CASIKDRYNEKLFF	TGTGCCAGCATTAAAGACAGGTATAATGAAAAACTGTTTTTT
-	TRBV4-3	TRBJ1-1	CASSQGTAGWNTEAFF	TGCGCCAGCAGCCAAGGGACGGCGGGGTGGAACACTGAAGCTTTCTTT
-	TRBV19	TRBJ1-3	CASSMSAAESGNTIYF	TGTGCCAGTAGTATGAGCGCAGCCGAGTCTGGAAACACCATATATTTT
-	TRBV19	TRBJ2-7	CASSPFSGAYYYEQYF	TGTGCCAGTAGTCCTTTTTCGGGAGCCTACTACTACGAGCAGTACTTC
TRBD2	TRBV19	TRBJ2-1	CASSTTGTSINEQFF	TGTGCCAGTAGTACTACCGGGACTAGCATCAATGAGCAGTTCTTC
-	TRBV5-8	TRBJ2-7	CASSADPGLTYEQYF	TGTGCCAGCAGCGCCGACCCGGGACTCACCTACGAGCAGTACTTC
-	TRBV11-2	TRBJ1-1	CASSLSGGNTEAFF	TGTGCCAGCAGCTTATCGGGGGGAAACACTGAAGCTTTCTTT
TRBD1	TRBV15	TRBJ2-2	CATSPRSVLGQGSSGELFF	TGTGCCACCAGCCCACGATCCGTTTTGGGACAGGGTTCGTCCGGGGAGCTGTTTTTT
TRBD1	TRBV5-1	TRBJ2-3	CASKRDSSSTDTQYF	TGCGCCAGCAAACGGGACAGTTCTAGCACAGATACGCAGTATTTT
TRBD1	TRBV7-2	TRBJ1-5	CASSLSQGAVGQPQHF	TGTGCCAGCAGCTTAAGCCAGGGGGCAGTGGGTCAGCCCCAGCATTTT
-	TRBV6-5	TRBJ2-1	CASRRDSYNEQFF	TGTGCCAGCAGGAGGGACTCCTACAATGAGCAGTTCTTC
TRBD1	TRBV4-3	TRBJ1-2	CASSYIGTGELTYGYTF	TGCGCCAGCAGCTATATCGGGACAGGAGAACTTACCTATGGCTACACCTTC
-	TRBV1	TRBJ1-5	CTSSPQGVLGNQPQHF	TGCACCAGCAGCCCCCAGGGGGTTTTAGGGAATCAGCCCCAGCATTTT
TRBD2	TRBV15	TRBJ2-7	CATSRVLAGLATEQYF	TGTGCCACCAGCAGAGTTCTAGCGGGACTCGCTACCGAGCAGTACTTC
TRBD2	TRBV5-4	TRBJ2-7	CASHPGLAGEGYEQYF	TGTGCCAGCCATCCGGGACTAGCGGGAGAAGGGTACGAGCAGTACTTC
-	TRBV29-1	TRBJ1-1	CSVEDQRLVAPEAFF	TGCAGCGTTGAAGATCAGAGACTCGTAGCCCCTGAAGCTTTCTTT
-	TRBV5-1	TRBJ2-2	CASSLPGSTGELFF	TGCGCCAGCAGCTTACCGGGGTCCACCGGGGAGCTGTTTTTT
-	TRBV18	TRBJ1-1	CASSLRGDTEAFF	TGTGCCAGCTCACTCCGGGGGGACACTGAAGCTTTCTTT
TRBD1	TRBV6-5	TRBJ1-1	CASSYRNTGAEAFF	TGTGCCAGCAGTTACCGCAATACAGGGGCTGAAGCTTTCTTT
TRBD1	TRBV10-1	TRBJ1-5	CASRDGTGFQPQHF	TGCGCCAGCAGAGACGGGACAGGGTTTCAGCCCCAGCATTTT
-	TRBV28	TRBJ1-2	CASSSPDMGRVYGYTF	TGTGCCAGCAGTTCACCGGACATGGGCCGAGTCTATGGCTACACCTTC
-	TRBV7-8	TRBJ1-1	CASSSRVNTEAFF	TGTGCCAGCAGCTCGAGAGTTAACACTGAAGCTTTCTTT
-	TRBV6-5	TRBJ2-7	CASSKTRTAYEQYF	TGTGCCAGCAGTAAGACTAGGACCGCCTACGAGCAGTACTTC
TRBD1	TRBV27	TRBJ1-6	CASSLFWDTGDNSPLHF	TGTGCCAGCAGTTTATTCTGGGACACAGGGGATAATTCACCCCTCCACTTT
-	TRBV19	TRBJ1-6	CASSIGGSPLHF	TGTGCCAGTAGTATCGGGGGTTCACCCCTCCACTTT
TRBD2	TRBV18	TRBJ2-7	CASSLGLAGSSEQYF	TGTGCCAGCTCACTCGGACTAGCGGGGTCCTCCGAGCAGTACTTC
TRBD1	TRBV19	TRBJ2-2	CASSRGQLITGELFF	TGTGCCAGTAGTAGGGGACAGCTCATCACCGGGGAGCTGTTTTTT
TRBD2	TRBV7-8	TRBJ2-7	CASSLGLAGGLWYEQYF	TGTGCCAGCAGCTTGGGGCTAGCGGGAGGGCTTTGGTACGAGCAGTACTTC
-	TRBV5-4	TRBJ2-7	CASSFAQGQGTYEQYF	TGTGCCAGCAGCTTTGCCCAGGGACAAGGGACCTACGAGCAGTACTTC
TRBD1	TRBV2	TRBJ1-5	CASSVRIGQAARQPQHF	TGTGCCAGCAGTGTTAGGATTGGACAGGCGGCACGGCAGCCCCAGCATTTT
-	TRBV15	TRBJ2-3	CASGPSAYTDTQYF	TGTGCTTCAGGGCCTAGCGCCTACACAGATACGCAGTATTTT
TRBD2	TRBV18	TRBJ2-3	CASSPLPAGATTDTQYF	TGTGCCAGCTCACCACTACCAGCGGGAGCTACCACAGATACGCAGTATTTT
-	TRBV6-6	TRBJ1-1	CASSYALAGRNTEAFF	TGTGCCAGCAGTTACGCGCTGGCGGGGAGGAACACTGAAGCTTTCTTT
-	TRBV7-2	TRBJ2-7	CASSLDLAGPPYEQYF	TGTGCCAGCAGCTTAGATCTGGCGGGGCCACCCTACGAGCAGTACTTC
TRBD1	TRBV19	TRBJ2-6	CASSGGTGPPGANVLTF	TGTGCCAGTAGTGGTGGGACAGGGCCCCCCGGGGCCAACGTCCTGACTTTC
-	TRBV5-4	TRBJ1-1	CASSLVERGPEAFF	TGTGCCAGCAGCTTAGTCGAAAGGGGTCCTGAAGCTTTCTTT